These T cell receptor beta chains were read from a single sample in a study of blood T cell repertoires in COVID-19. Assay: immunoSEQ multiplex PCR; the TCRdb copy retains only in-frame clones and omits some. The top ten hold 18% of the sample, which has 65,000 to 95,000 clones, roughly 80% seen once. The sample consisted of peripheral blood. The receptors were gathered from an older man with active or convalescent COVID-19. Both conserved end residues are part of each CDR3. Each record gives: clone size, V gene, J gene, D gene, CDR3 protein, CDR3 DNA. A D gene is named only where the DNA matches it firmly. Where a row states a size, it is once, few, many or the class of an expanded clone; other rows omit it.

clone_size: .; v_call: TRBV14; j_call: TRBJ1-2; d_call: .; cdr3_aa: CASSPTDSRSGYTF; cdr3_nt: TGTGCCAGCAGCCCGACCGACAGCAGATCTGGCTACACCTTC
clone_size: once; v_call: TRBV29-1; j_call: TRBJ2-1; d_call: .; cdr3_aa: CSVPVGPLSSYNEQFF; cdr3_nt: TGCAGCGTCCCCGTTGGGCCCTTGAGCTCCTACAATGAGCAGTTCTTC
clone_size: .; v_call: TRBV29-1; j_call: TRBJ2-1; d_call: .; cdr3_aa: CSVEIDEYEQFF; cdr3_nt: TGCAGCGTTGAAATCGATGAGTATGAGCAGTTCTTC
clone_size: .; v_call: TRBV14; j_call: TRBJ2-1; d_call: TRBD2; cdr3_aa: CASSQVFRTSEYNEQFF; cdr3_nt: TGTGCCAGCAGCCAGGTTTTTAGGACTAGCGAGTACAATGAGCAGTTCTTC
clone_size: .; v_call: TRBV28; j_call: TRBJ1-3; d_call: .; cdr3_aa: CASSFQGGRSGNTIYF; cdr3_nt: TGTGCCAGCAGTTTTCAGGGAGGGAGGTCTGGAAACACCATATATTTT
clone_size: once; v_call: TRBV18; j_call: TRBJ2-4; d_call: .; cdr3_aa: CASSLQGNIQYF; cdr3_nt: TGTGCCAGCTCACTGCAGGGAAACATTCAGTACTTC
clone_size: .; v_call: TRBV2; j_call: TRBJ1-3; d_call: TRBD1; cdr3_aa: CASSEGRRTGGNTIYF; cdr3_nt: TGTGCCAGCAGTGAAGGACGGAGGACAGGGGGAAACACCATATATTTT
clone_size: once; v_call: TRBV27; j_call: TRBJ1-1; d_call: .; cdr3_aa: CASSSPGFNTEAFF; cdr3_nt: TGTGCCAGCAGTTCTCCGGGTTTCAACACTGAAGCTTTCTTT
clone_size: .; v_call: TRBV2; j_call: TRBJ2-5; d_call: .; cdr3_aa: CASKRRGGEQTQYF; cdr3_nt: TGTGCCAGCAAACGAAGGGGTGGGGAACAGACCCAGTACTTC
clone_size: .; v_call: TRBV19; j_call: TRBJ2-1; d_call: .; cdr3_aa: CASRTNSNYNEQFF; cdr3_nt: TGTGCCAGTAGGACGAATAGCAACTACAATGAGCAGTTCTTC
clone_size: .; v_call: TRBV19; j_call: TRBJ1-5; d_call: .; cdr3_aa: CASSIGRGRGQPQHF; cdr3_nt: TGTGCCAGTAGTATAGGAAGAGGGCGTGGGCAGCCCCAGCATTTT